This entry is about one T cell receptor beta chain. The data were taken from a study of Tregs in tolerant kidney transplant recipients. This CDR3 contains 16 residues. Germline loops: CDR1 LNHDA, CDR2 SQIVND (reference sequence). The method was immunoSEQ multiplex PCR; TCRdb's version includes in-frame clones alone and lacks a portion of them. The sample lists 60,000 or so clones, 70% to 90% seen once, with 2.1% in the top ten. The chain is built from TRBV19 and TRBJ2-5; TRBD2 agrees at 7 bases. The J call is uncertain, as TRBJ2-7 better fits the DNA end. The source was Tregs from blood, collected before the transplant. The TCR comes from a human donor who received a combined kidney and bone marrow transplant. This CDR3 is CASSSPRASGPYEQYF. CDR3 DNA: TGTGCCAGTAGTTCCCCTCGGGCTAGCGGCCCCTACGAGCAGTACTTC.